Below, 5 T cell receptor beta chains from the same sample are listed, as sequenced in a study of blood T cell repertoires in COVID-19. Some clones are missing from TCRdb's copy, which holds only in-frame ones; the method was immunoSEQ multiplex PCR. The data contain tens of thousands of clones, around nine tenths of them singletons. Sequencing was performed on peripheral blood. The receptors derive from a human donor with active COVID-19. The donor label of this sample is uncertain.

This chain uses TRBV5-1 with TRBJ2-3, with a tentative D call TRBD1 (5 bases). The CDR3 has 15 amino acids. V was trimmed by 0 bases and J by 2 bases, leaving 10 bases between them. Germline V gene data show CDR1 as SGHRS and CDR2 as YFSETQ. The CDR3 sequence: CASSLAGSFTDTQYF. For the CDR3, the DNA is TGCGCCAGCAGCTTGGCAGGGTCATTCACAGATACGCAGTATTTT.

J is TRBJ2-4 and V is TRBV18; a weak D match, TRBD2 (5 bases). The CDR3 is 14 residues long. Germline lookup yields CDR1 KGHSH and CDR2 LQKENI. V was pared by 6 bases and J by 0 bases, with 9 bases between. CDR3 in amino acids: CASSGLIAKNIQYF. The CDR3 bases are TGTGCCAGCTCTGGACTTATAGCCAAAAACATTCAGTACTTC.

This CDR3 reads CASSAGTGDNYGYTF. CDR3 DNA: TGTGCCAGCAGCGCCGGGACAGGAGACAACTATGGCTACACCTTC. V and J are TRBV5-4 and TRBJ1-2, with 8 bases matching TRBD1. V trimming: 4 bases; J trimming: 2 bases; junction bases outside the gene matches: 7. The CDR3 spans 15 residues. In germline, CDR1 is SGHNT, CDR2 YYREEE (reference sequence).

A few counts support this clone. The V call is TRBV9, the J call TRBJ2-7, with 8 bases aligning to TRBD1. Germline CDR1 SGDLS, CDR2 YYNGEE. This CDR3 spans 14 amino acids. Trimming at V came to 4 bases and at J to 7 bases, leaving 10 bases not matched to a gene. The CDR3 loop reads CASSQGQGAKEQYF. CDR3 nucleotide sequence: TGTGCCAGCAGCCAAGGGCAGGGGGCTAAGGAGCAGTACTTC.

The CDR3 coding sequence is TGTGCCAGCCTGAAGGGACTCACGGGGGATACGCAGTATTTT. Encoded protein: CASLKGLTGDTQYF. The chain has TRBV2 and TRBJ2-3; D might be TRBD2 (6 bases). Germline-derived CDR1 and CDR2 are SNHLY and FYNNEI. This CDR3 has 14 residues. V was clipped by 8 bases and J by 6 bases, with 18 bases between them. Based on the CDR3 plus reference TRBV2 and TRBJ2-3, the full variable domain is EPEVTQTPSHQVTQMGQEVILRCVPISNHLYFYWYRQILGQKVEFLVSFYNNEISEKSEIFDDQFSVERPDGSNFTLKIRSTKLEDSAMYFCASLKGLTGDTQYFGPGTRLTVL.